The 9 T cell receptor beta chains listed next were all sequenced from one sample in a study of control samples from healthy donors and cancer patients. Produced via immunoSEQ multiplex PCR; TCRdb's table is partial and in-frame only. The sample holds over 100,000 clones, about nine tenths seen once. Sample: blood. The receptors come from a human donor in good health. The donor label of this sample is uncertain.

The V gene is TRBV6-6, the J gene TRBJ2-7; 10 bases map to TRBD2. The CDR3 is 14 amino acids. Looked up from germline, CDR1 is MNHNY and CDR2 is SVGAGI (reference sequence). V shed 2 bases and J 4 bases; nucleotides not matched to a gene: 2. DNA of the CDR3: TGTGCCAGCAGTTACCTAGCGGGGGTATACGAGCAGTACTTC. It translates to CASSYLAGVYEQYF.

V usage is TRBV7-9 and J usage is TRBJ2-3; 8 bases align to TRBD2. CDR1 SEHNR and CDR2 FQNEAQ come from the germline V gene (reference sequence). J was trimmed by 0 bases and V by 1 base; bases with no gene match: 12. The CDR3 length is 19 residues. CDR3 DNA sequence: TGTGCCAGCAGCTTAGATTGGGGACTAGGGGGGTCTAGCACAGATACGCAGTATTTT. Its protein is CASSLDWGLGGSSTDTQYF.

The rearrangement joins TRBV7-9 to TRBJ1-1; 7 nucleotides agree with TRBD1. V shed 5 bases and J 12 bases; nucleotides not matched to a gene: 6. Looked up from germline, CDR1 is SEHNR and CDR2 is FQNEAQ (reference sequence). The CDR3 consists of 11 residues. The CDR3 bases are TGTGCCAGCAGCCCAGGGGGTGCAACTTTCTTT. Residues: CASSPGGATFF.

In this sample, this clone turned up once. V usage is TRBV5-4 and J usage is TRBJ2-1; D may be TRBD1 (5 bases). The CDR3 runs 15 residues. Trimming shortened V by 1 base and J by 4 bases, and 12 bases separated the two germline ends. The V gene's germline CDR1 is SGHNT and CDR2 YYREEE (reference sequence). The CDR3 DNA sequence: TGTGCCAGCAGCTTGAGTACAGGCATTTACAATGAGCAGTTCTTC. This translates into CASSLSTGIYNEQFF. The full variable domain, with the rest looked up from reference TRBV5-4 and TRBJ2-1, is ETGVTQSPTHLIKTRGQQVTLRCSSQSGHNTVSWYQQALGQGPQFIFQYYREEENGRGNFPPRFSGLQFPNYSSELNVNALELDDSALYLCASSLSTGIYNEQFFGPGTRLTVL.

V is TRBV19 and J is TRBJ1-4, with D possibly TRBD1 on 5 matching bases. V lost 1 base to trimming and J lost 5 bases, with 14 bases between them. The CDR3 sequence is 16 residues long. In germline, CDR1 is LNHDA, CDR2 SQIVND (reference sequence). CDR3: CASSIGRRGRNEKLFF. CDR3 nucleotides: TGTGCCAGTAGTATAGGTCGAAGGGGCAGGAATGAAAAACTGTTTTTT.

The CDR3 loop reads CASRADSYGYTF. The CDR3 DNA reads as TGTGCCAGTAGGGCGGACTCCTATGGCTACACCTTC. This chain joins TRBV19 and TRBJ1-2; D is undetermined. The CDR3 is 12 amino acids. Trimming removed 6 bases from V and 4 bases from J, with 9 bases in between. Germline loops: CDR1 LNHDA, CDR2 SQIVND (reference sequence).

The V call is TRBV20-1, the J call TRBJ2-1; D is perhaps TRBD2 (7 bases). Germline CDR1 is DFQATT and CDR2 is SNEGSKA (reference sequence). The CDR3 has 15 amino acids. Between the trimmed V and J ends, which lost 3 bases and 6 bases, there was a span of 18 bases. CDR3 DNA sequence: TGCAGTGCTAGTGGGGGCGGGGGTAAAAGCAATGAGCAGTTCTTC. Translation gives CSASGGGGKSNEQFF.

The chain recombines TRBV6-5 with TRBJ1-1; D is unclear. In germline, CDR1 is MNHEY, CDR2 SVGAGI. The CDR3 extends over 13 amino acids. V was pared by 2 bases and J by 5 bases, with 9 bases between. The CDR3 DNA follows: TGTGCCAGCAGTTACACCCGAAGTACTGAAGCTTTCTTT. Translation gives CASSYTRSTEAFF.

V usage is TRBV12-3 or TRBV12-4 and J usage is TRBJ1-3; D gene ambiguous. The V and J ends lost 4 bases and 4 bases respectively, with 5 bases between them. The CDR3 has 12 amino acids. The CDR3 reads CASSSDGNTIYF. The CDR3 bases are TGTGCCAGCAGTTCCGACGGAAACACCATATATTTT.